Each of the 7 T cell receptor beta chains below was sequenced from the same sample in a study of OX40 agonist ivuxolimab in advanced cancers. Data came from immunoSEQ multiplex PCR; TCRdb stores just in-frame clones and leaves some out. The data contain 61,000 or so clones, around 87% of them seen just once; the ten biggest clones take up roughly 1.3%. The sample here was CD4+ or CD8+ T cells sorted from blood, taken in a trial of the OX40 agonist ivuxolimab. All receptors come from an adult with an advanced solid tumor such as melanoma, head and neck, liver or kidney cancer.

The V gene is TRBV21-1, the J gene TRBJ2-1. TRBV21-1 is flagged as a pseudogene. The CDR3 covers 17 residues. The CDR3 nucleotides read TGTGCCAGCAGCTTGAATCTGCTACACCATTCCGACAATGAGCAGTTCTTC. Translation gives CASSLNLLHHSDNEQFF.

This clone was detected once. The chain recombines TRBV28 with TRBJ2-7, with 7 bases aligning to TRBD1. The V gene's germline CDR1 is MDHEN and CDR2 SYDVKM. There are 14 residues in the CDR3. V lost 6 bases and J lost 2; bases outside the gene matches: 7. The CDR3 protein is CASRQTGTAYEQYF. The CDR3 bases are TGTGCCAGCAGGCAAACCGGGACAGCCTACGAGCAGTACTTC.

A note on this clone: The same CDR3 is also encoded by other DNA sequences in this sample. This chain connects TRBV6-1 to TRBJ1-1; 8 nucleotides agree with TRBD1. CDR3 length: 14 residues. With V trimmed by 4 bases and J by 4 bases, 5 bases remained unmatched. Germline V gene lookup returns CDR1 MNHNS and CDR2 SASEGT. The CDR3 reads CASSGQGRGTEAFF. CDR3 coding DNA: TGTGCCAGCAGTGGACAGGGGAGGGGCACTGAAGCTTTCTTT.

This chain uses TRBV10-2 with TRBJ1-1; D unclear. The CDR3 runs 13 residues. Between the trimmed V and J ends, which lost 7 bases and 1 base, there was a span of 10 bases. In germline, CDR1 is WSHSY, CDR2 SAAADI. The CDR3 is CASTATGNTEAFF. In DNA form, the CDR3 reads TGCGCCAGCACCGCTACGGGGAACACTGAAGCTTTCTTT.

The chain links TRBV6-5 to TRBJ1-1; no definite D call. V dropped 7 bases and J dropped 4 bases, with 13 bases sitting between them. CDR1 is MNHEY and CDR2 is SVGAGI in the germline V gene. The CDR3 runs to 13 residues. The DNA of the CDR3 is TGTGCCAGCACCCGCAGGTCGGTCACTGAAGCTTTCTTT. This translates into CASTRRSVTEAFF.

The CDR3 sequence: CASSPKLRQNTGELFF. The CDR3 DNA reads as TGTGCCAGCAGCCCCAAGTTGAGACAGAACACCGGGGAGCTGTTTTTT. J is TRBJ2-2 and V is TRBV14; D is undetermined. Germline lookup yields CDR1 SGHDN and CDR2 FVKESK. Trimming shortened V by 4 bases and J by 1 base, and 13 bases separated the two germline ends. This CDR3 is 16 amino acids long.

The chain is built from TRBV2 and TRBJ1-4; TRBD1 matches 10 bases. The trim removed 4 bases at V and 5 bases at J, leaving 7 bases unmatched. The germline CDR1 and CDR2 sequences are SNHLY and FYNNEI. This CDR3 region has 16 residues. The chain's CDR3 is CASSARADRGNEKLFF. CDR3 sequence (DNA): TGTGCCAGCAGTGCCAGAGCGGACAGGGGGAATGAAAAACTGTTTTTT.